The next 14 T cell receptor beta chains were all read from a single sample in a study of blood T cell repertoires in COVID-19. Sequencing was performed with immunoSEQ multiplex PCR; in TCRdb, only in-frame clones are kept and a portion is missing. The data contain 89,000 or so clones, about 90% of them seen just once; the ten biggest clones take up approximately 2.6%. The material sequenced was peripheral blood. The receptors shown here come from a man aged 45-65 years with COVID-19, enrolled during active disease.

The chain joins TRBV6-6 to TRBJ1-6; D not resolved. Germline-derived CDR1 and CDR2 are MNHNY and SVGAGI (reference sequence). This CDR3 has 14 residues. Deletions cut 6 bases from V and 5 bases from J, with 11 bases between. CDR3 coding DNA: TGTGCCAGCAGCCCGGGTCAGAATAATTCACCCCTCCACTTT. This translates into CASSPGQNNSPLHF.

The CDR3 DNA sequence: TGTGCCAGCAGCCCGCGGAGACAGCCGCCTTTGGAGACCCAGTACTTC. Its translation: CASSPRRQPPLETQYF. The V gene is TRBV11-2, the J gene TRBJ2-5; a weak D match, TRBD1 (5 bases). Germline-derived CDR1 and CDR2 are SGHAT and FQNNGV. This CDR3 region has 16 residues. Trimming took off 5 bases at V and 5 bases at J, with 21 bases between the two ends. The whole variable domain, remainder taken from reference TRBV11-2 and TRBJ2-5, is EAGVAQSPRYKIIEKRQSVAFWCNPISGHATLYWYQQILGQGPKLLIQFQNNGVVDDSQLPKDRFSAERLKGVDSTLKIQPAKLEDSAVYLCASSPRRQPPLETQYFGPGTRLLVL.

The CDR3 coding sequence is TGTGCCACCAGGTTACAGGGGGACACTGAAGCTTTCTTT. Encoded protein: CATRLQGDTEAFF. The chain combines TRBV15 with TRBJ1-1; 8 positions match TRBD1. Looked up from germline, CDR1 is LNHNV and CDR2 is YYDKDF (reference sequence). The length of the CDR3 is 13 residues. Trimming at V came to 6 bases and at J to 3 bases, leaving 3 bases not matched to a gene.

The genes are TRBV7-2 and TRBJ2-5, with 10 positions matching TRBD2. The CDR3 loop spans 17 amino acids. The V segment lost 0 bases and the J segment 2 bases; nucleotides outside the gene matches: 6. Germline V CDR1 and CDR2: SGHTA, FQGNSA. CDR3 residues: CASSLASGGNVQETQYF. The CDR3 DNA is TGTGCCAGCAGCTTAGCTAGCGGGGGGAACGTACAAGAGACCCAGTACTTC.

The CDR3 is CASRDPGTKNEKLFF. The DNA of the CDR3 is TGTGCCAGCAGGGATCCCGGGACAAAAAATGAAAAACTGTTTTTT. This rearrangement joins TRBV6-5 to TRBJ1-4, with D tentatively TRBD1 (6 bases). CDR1 and CDR2 from the germline V gene are MNHEY and SVGAGI. The CDR3 has 15 residues. The V gene lost 6 bases and the J gene lost 5 bases, with 16 bases spanning the gap.

The rearrangement uses TRBV30 and TRBJ1-2, with D tentatively TRBD1 (5 bases). Trimming removed 8 bases at V and 4 bases at J, with 14 bases between. Germline V gene data show CDR1 as GTSNPN and CDR2 as SVGIG (reference sequence). This CDR3 contains 12 residues. CDR3 coding DNA: TGTGCCCGGGCGCGGGGGACCTATGGCTACACCTTC. It translates to CARARGTYGYTF. The whole variable domain, remainder taken from reference TRBV30 and TRBJ1-2, is SQTIHQWPATLVQPVGSPLSLECTVEGTSNPNLYWYRQAAGRGLQLLFYSVGIGQISSEVPQNLSASRPQDRQFILSSKKLLLSDSGFYLCARARGTYGYTFGSGTRLTVV.

V gene TRBV15 combines with J gene TRBJ1-5, with TRBD1 matching 7 bases. This CDR3 is 15 amino acids long. The V and J ends lost 4 bases and 6 bases, in that order; junction bases with no gene match: 9. Germline CDR1 and CDR2: LNHNV and YYDKDF (reference sequence). CDR3 coding DNA: TGTGCCACCAGCATGGGACATCAGGGGGGTCAGCCCCAGCATTTT. Its protein is CATSMGHQGGQPQHF.

This chain links TRBV3-1 (or the pseudogene TRBV3-2) with TRBJ2-3; 9 bases are shared with TRBD1. Trimming cost V 0 bases and J 5 bases; bases outside gene matches: 6. Per the germline V gene, CDR1 is LGHDT and CDR2 is YNNKEL (reference sequence). The CDR3 spans 16 residues. The CDR3 DNA reads as TGTGCCAGCAGCCAAGAATACAGGGGGCAAGGAGATACGCAGTATTTT. Translating gives CASSQEYRGQGDTQYF.

V usage is TRBV3-1 (or the pseudogene TRBV3-2) and J usage is TRBJ2-3; no clear D. V was pared by 4 bases and J by 0 bases, with 14 bases between. This CDR3 region has 16 residues. Germline V lookup: CDR1 LGHDT, CDR2 YNNKEL (reference sequence). The CDR3 loop is CASSLSLGPSTDTQYF. The DNA for the CDR3 is TGTGCCAGCAGCCTTTCCCTAGGTCCTAGCACAGATACGCAGTATTTT.

J is TRBJ1-2 and V is TRBV7-8; no reliable D call. V lost 1 base to trimming and J lost 3 bases, with 9 bases between them. The CDR3 consists of 14 residues. Germline V gene data show CDR1 as SGHVS and CDR2 as FQNEAQ. The CDR3 sequence: CASSLDSLYYGYTF. The DNA of the CDR3 is TGTGCCAGCAGCTTAGACAGTTTGTACTATGGCTACACCTTC. Full variable domain (remainder filled in from reference TRBV7-8 and TRBJ1-2): GAGVSQSPRYKVAKRGQDVALRCDPISGHVSLFWYQQALGQGPEFLTYFQNEAQLDKSGLPSDRFFAERPEGSVSTLKIQRTQQEDSAVYLCASSLDSLYYGYTFGSGTRLTVV.

This chain joins TRBV7-3 and TRBJ2-3, with a tentative D call TRBD2 (6 bases). Trimming pared 4 bases from V and 4 bases from J, leaving 9 bases between. The CDR3 covers 13 residues. Germline-derived CDR1 and CDR2 are SGHTA and FQGTGA. This CDR3 reads CASSWGVSDTQYF. The CDR3 region has the DNA TGTGCCAGCAGCTGGGGGGTCTCAGATACGCAGTATTTT. The full variable domain, its missing parts supplied by reference TRBV7-3 and TRBJ2-3, is GAGVSQTPSNKVTEKGKYVELRCDPISGHTALYWYRQSLGQGPEFLIYFQGTGAADDSGLPNDRFFAVRPEGSVSTLKIQRTERGDSAVYLCASSWGVSDTQYFGPGTRLTVL.

This clone was counted a single time. This chain uses TRBV9 with TRBJ1-2; possibly TRBD1 for D (5 bases). V was pared by 0 bases and J by 4 bases, with 13 bases between. The CDR3 is 15 amino acids. Germline V gene sequence: CDR1 SGDLS, CDR2 YYNGEE. The CDR3 spells CASSVDGGGIYGYTF. The CDR3 DNA reads as TGTGCCAGCAGCGTAGACGGTGGGGGGATCTATGGCTACACCTTC.

This clone is a singleton in its sample. Other DNA sequences within the sample encode an identical CDR3. The chain links TRBV5-1 to TRBJ2-2; possible D gene TRBD1, 5 bases. The CDR3 sequence is 15 residues long. Germline CDR1 reads SGHRS; CDR2 reads YFSETQ. Trimming left V 1 base short and J 0 bases short, with 7 bases between. CDR3 sequence (DNA): TGCGCCAGCAGCTTGCGACAGTCGAACACCGGGGAGCTGTTTTTT. It specifies CASSLRQSNTGELFF.

This clone has more than one count but fewer than ten. The chain carries TRBV2 and TRBJ2-1; D may be TRBD2 (7 bases). The CDR3 runs to 14 residues. Trimming removed 6 bases from V and 6 bases from J, with 15 bases in between. Germline CDR1 is SNHLY and CDR2 is FYNNEI. The CDR3 DNA is TGTGCCAGCAGGCCGGGGGGCCCCGCCAATGAGCAGTTCTTC. It encodes CASRPGGPANEQFF.